One sample yielded the 5 T cell receptor beta chains listed below, sequenced in a study of blood T cell repertoires in COVID-19. Here immunoSEQ multiplex PCR was the method, and the copy in TCRdb shows in-frame clones only, minus some. This table has tens of thousands of clones, 80% to 90% appearing once. The source material was peripheral blood. The receptor set was obtained from a man aged 65 to 79 with acute or convalescent COVID-19.

This chain uses TRBV20-1 with TRBJ2-5; the D gene is possibly TRBD2 (6 bases). The CDR3 contains 10 residues. Deletions cut 7 bases from V and 7 bases from J, with 10 bases between. Germline values: CDR1 DFQATT, CDR2 SNEGSKA (reference sequence). DNA for the CDR3: TGCAGTGTTTCCGGGAGGACCCAGTACTTC. It encodes CSVSGRTQYF.

This clone was counted once. The rearrangement links TRBV7-3 to TRBJ2-2, with D maybe TRBD1 (5 bases). CDR1 and CDR2 (germline): SGHTA, FQGTGA. This CDR3 spans 15 amino acids. V lost 2 bases and J lost 4, with 11 bases in between. CDR3 loop: CASSLQGRGTGELFF. In nucleotides, the CDR3 is TGTGCCAGCAGCTTACAGGGCCGAGGCACCGGGGAGCTGTTTTTT.

The chain has TRBV7-3 and TRBJ2-7; TRBD1 matches at 7 bases. The CDR3 spans 13 residues. V shed 5 bases and J 3 bases; nucleotides not matched to a gene: 4. Germline V gene lookup returns CDR1 SGHTA and CDR2 FQGTGA. CDR3 in DNA: TGTGCCAGCAGCGTGAACAGGGGCTACGAGCAGTACGTC. Translating gives CASSVNRGYEQYV.

This clone has a single count. The chain is built from TRBV4-3 and TRBJ2-2; 9 nucleotides line up with TRBD1. CDR3 size: 17 residues. Trimming cost V 0 bases and J 4 bases; bases outside gene matches: 6. Germline assignment: CDR1 LGHNA and CDR2 YSLEER. This chain's CDR3 is CASSQDRGQGITGELFF. The CDR3 bases are TGCGCCAGCAGCCAAGATCGGGGACAGGGTATCACCGGGGAGCTGTTTTTT.

V and J are TRBV6-5 and TRBJ1-6; D not resolved. In germline, CDR1 is MNHEY, CDR2 SVGAGI. The germline V and J ends were trimmed by 5 bases and 14 bases, with 13 bases remaining between them. The CDR3 runs to 12 residues. The DNA for the CDR3 is TGTGCCAGCAGTCCCGAGAACCCATCCCTCCACTTT. Its protein is CASSPENPSLHF.